The TCR beta chain under discussion was sequenced for a study of blood T cell repertoires in COVID-19. As for the study in general: There were acute and convalescent COVID-19 samples, and they came from the United States, Italy and Spain.

Original data processing: Amplification of reference gene primers provided the estimated nucleated cell counts. Using immunoSEQ multiplex PCR, the repertoire was profiled, and TCRdb retains in-frame clones only, with some absent. For V, J and clone size, that table is used; D and trimming come from the DNA. The data show under 250,000 clones, roughly 80% seen once. After removal of 7 bases from V and 0 bases from J, the junction contained 7 bases not matched to a gene. The CDR3 contains 16 residues. Germline V gives CDR1 KGHDR, CDR2 SFDVKD. The sample taken for sequencing was peripheral blood. This clonotype was obtained from an older man with acute or convalescent COVID-19. The gene calls are TRBV24-1 and TRBJ2-3, with 9 positions matching TRBD1. In DNA form, the CDR3 reads TGTGCCACCAGCGACAGACAGGGGGACAGCACAGATACGCAGTATTTT. It codes for CATSDRQGDSTDTQYF.